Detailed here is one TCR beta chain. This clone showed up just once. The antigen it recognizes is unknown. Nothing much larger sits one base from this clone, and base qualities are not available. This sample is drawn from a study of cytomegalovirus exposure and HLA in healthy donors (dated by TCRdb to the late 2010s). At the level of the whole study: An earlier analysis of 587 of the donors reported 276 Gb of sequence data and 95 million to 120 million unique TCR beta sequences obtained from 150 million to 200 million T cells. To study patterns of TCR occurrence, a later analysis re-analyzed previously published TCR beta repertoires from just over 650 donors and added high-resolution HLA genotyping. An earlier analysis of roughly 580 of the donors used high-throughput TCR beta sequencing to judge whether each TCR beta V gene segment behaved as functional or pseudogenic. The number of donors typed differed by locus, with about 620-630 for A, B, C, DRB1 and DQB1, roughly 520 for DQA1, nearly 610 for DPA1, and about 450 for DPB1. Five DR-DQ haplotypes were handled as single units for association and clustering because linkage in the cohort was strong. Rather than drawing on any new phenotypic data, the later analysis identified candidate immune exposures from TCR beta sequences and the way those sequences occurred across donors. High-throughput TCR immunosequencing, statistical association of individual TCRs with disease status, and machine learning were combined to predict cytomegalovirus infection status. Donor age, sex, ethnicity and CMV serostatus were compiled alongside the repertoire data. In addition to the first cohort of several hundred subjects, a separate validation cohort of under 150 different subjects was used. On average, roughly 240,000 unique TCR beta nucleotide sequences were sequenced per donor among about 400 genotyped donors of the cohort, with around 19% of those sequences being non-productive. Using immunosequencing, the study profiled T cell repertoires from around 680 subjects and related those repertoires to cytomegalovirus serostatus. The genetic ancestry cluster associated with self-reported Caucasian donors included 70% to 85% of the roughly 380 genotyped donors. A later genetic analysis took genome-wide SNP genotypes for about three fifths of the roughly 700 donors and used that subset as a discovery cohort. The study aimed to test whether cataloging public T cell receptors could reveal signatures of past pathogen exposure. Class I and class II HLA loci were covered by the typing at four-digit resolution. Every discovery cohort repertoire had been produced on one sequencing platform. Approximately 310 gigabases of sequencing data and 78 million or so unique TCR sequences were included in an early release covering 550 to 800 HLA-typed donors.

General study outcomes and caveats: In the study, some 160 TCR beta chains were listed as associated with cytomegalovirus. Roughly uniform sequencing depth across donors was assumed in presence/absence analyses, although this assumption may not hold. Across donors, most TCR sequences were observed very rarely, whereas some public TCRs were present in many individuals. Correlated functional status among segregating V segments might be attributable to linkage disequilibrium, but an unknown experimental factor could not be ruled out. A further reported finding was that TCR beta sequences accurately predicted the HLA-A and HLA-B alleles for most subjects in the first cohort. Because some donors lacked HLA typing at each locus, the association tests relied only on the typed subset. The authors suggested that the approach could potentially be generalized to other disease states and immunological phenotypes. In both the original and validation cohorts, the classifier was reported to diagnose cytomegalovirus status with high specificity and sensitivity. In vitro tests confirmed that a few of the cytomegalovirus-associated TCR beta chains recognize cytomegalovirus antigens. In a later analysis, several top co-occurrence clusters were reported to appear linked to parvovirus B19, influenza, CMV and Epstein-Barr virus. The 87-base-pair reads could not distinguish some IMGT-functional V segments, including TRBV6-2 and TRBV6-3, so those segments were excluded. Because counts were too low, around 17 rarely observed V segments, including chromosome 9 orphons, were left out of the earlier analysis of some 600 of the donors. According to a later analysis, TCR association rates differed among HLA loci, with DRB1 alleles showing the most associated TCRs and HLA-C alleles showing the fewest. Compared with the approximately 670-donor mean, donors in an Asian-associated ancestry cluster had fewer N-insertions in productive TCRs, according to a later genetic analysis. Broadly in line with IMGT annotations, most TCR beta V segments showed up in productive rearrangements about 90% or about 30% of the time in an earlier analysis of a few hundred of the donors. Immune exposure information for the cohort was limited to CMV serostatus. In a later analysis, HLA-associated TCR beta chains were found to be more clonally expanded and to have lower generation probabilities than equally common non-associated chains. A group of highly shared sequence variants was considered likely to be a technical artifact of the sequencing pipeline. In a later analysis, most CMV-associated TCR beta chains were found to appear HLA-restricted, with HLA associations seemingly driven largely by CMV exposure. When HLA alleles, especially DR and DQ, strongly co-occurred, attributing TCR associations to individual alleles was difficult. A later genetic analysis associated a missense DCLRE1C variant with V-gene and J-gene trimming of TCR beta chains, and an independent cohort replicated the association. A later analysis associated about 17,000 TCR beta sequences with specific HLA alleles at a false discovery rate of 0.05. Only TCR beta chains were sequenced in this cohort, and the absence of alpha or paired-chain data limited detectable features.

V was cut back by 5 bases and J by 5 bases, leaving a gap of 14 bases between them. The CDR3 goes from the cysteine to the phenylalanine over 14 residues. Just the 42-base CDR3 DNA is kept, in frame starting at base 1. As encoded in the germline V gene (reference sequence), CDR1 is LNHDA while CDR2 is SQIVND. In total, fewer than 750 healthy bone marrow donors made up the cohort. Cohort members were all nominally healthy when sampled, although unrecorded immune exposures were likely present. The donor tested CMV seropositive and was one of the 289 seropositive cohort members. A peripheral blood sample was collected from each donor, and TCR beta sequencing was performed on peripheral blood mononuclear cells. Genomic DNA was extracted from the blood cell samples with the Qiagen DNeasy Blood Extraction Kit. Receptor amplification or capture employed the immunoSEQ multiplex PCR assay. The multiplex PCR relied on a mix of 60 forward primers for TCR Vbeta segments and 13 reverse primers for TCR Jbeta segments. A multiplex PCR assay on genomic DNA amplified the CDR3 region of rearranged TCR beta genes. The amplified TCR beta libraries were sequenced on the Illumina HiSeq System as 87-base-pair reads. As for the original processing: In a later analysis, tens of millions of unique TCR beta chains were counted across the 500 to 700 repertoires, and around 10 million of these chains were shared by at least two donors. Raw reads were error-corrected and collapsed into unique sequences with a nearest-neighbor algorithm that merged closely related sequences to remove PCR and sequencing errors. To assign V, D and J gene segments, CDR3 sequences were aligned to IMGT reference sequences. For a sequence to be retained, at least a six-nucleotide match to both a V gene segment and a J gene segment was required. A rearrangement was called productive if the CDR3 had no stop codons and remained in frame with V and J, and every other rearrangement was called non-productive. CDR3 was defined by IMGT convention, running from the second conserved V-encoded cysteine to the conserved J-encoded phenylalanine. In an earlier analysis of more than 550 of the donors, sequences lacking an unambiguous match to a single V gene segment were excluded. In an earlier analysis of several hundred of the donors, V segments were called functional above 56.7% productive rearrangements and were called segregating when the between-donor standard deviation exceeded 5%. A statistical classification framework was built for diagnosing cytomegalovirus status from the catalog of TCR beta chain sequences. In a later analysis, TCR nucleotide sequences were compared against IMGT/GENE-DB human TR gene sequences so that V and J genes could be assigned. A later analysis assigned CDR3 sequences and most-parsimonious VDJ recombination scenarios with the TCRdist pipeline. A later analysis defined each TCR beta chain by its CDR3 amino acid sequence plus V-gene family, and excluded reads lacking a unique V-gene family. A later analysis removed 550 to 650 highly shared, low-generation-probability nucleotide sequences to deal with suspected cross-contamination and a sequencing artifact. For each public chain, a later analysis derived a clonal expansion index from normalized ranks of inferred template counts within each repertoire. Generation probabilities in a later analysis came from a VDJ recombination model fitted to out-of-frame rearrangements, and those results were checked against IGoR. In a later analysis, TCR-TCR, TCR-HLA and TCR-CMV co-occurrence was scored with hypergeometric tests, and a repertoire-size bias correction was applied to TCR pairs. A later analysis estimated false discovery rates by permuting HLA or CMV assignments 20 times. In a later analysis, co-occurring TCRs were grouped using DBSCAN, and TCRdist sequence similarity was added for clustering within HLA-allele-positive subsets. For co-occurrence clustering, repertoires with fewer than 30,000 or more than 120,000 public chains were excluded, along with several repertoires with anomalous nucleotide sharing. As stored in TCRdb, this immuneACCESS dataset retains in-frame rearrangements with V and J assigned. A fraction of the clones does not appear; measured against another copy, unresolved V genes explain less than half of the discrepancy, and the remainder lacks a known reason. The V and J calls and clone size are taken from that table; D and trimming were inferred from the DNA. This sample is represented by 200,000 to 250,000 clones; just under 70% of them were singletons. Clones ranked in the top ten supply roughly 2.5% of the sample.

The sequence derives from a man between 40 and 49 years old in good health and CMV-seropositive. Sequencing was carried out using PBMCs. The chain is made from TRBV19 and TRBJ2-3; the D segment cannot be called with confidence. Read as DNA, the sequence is TGTGCCAGTAGTGTCCTCCTAACTGAAGATACGCAGTATTTT. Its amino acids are CASSVLLTEDTQYF.